The 32 T cell receptor beta chains reported below all come from one sample, sequenced in a study of radiation and T cells in renal cell carcinoma. Some clones are missing from TCRdb's copy, which holds only in-frame ones; the method was immunoSEQ multiplex PCR. The table lists roughly 82,000 clones, 70% to 90% of them singletons. Time point reported: blood 4 weeks post-SBRT, at nephrectomy. Treatment denoted: 15 Gy SBRT to primary tumor, nephrectomy 4 weeks later. Sequencing used blood, obtained from a patient whose treatment included radiotherapy and nephrectomy. The receptor source for this set is a woman aged 70-85 years with renal cell carcinoma.

The chain is built from TRBV5-1 and TRBJ2-2; D unresolved. With 7 bases removed from V and 3 bases from J, the gap between germline ends came to 7 bases. Germline CDR1 and CDR2: SGHRS and YFSETQ. This CDR3 has 12 residues. Here the CDR3 reads CASDSYTGELFF. Here the CDR3 DNA reads TGCGCCAGCGACTCCTACACCGGGGAGCTGTTTTTT.

J is TRBJ2-7 and V is TRBV6-5; the match to TRBD1 covers 10 bases. The CDR3 has 14 residues. Trimming removed 6 bases from V and 6 bases from J; junction bases left unmatched: 8. Germline CDR1 and CDR2: MNHEY and SVGAGI. CDR3 sequence (DNA): TGTGCCAGCAGACGGAGGGACAGGGGTCCCGAGCAGTACTTC. Amino acid sequence: CASRRRDRGPEQYF.

There are a few counts of this clone. The rearrangement uses TRBV5-1 and TRBJ1-2, with TRBD1 matching over 8 bases. Germline trimming cut 3 bases from V and 2 bases from J; bases unmatched to any gene: 3. This CDR3 region has 14 residues. Germline V gene lookup returns CDR1 SGHRS and CDR2 YFSETQ. CDR3 nucleotide sequence: TGCGCCAGCAGCTCACAGGGGGGAAACTATGGCTACACCTTC. Translation gives CASSSQGGNYGYTF.

The V gene is TRBV28, the J gene TRBJ2-7, with a tentative D call TRBD2 (6 bases). The CDR3 has 16 residues. V was shortened by 1 base and J by 2 bases, with 15 bases between the two germline ends. Germline V gene data show CDR1 as MDHEN and CDR2 as SYDVKM. For the CDR3, the DNA is TGTGCCAGCAGTTTATTTTGGGAGGAGGACCCCTACGAGCAGTACTTC. Translated, it gives CASSLFWEEDPYEQYF.

V usage is TRBV19 and J usage is TRBJ1-3; the D is unclear. This CDR3 has 13 residues. Trimming pared 5 bases from V and 5 bases from J, leaving 10 bases between. Looked up from germline, CDR1 is LNHDA and CDR2 is SQIVND (reference sequence). The CDR3 region has the DNA TGTGCCAGTAGTCGGGATTATCGAAACACCATATATTTT. This encodes CASSRDYRNTIYF.

This chain connects TRBV5-6 to TRBJ2-3; D is perhaps TRBD2 (5 bases). Germline V CDR1 and CDR2: SGHDT, YYEEEE. Deletions cut 0 bases from V and 3 bases from J, with 5 bases between. The CDR3 runs to 13 residues. CDR3 coding DNA: TGTGCCAGCAGCTTGGCGGGGACAGATACGCAGTATTTT. It specifies CASSLAGTDTQYF.

The V call is TRBV27, the J call TRBJ2-1; TRBD2 matches 14 bases. CDR3 length equals 16 residues. Germline V gene lookup returns CDR1 MNHEY and CDR2 SMNVEV (reference sequence). Losses at the gene ends were 6 bases for V and 9 bases for J; bases not matched to a gene: 10. The CDR3 DNA sequence: TGTGCCAGCAGCCGACGACTAGCGGGGGGGAAGGGTGAGCAGTTCTTC. Translation gives CASSRRLAGGKGEQFF.

This rearrangement joins TRBV5-6 to TRBJ2-3; D uncertain. The V and J ends lost 3 bases and 0 bases respectively, with 11 bases between them. Germline loops: CDR1 SGHDT, CDR2 YYEEEE. This CDR3 region has 15 residues. CDR3 sequence reads: CASSYLGPSTDTQYF. In DNA, the CDR3 is TGTGCCAGCAGCTATTTAGGCCCTAGCACAGATACGCAGTATTTT.

The rearrangement links TRBV6-5 to TRBJ2-7; no definite D call. The CDR3 sequence is 11 residues long. The V end was cut by 5 bases, the J end by 3 bases, with 5 bases between. In germline, CDR1 is MNHEY, CDR2 SVGAGI. CDR3 in DNA: TGTGCCAGCAGTATGGACTACGAGCAGTACTTC. Amino acid sequence: CASSMDYEQYF.

The chain is built from TRBV5-1 and TRBJ2-1, with D maybe TRBD2 (6 bases). This CDR3 contains 15 residues. The V and J ends lost 5 bases and 2 bases respectively, with 14 bases between them. CDR1 and CDR2 from the germline V gene are SGHRS and YFSETQ. Here the CDR3 reads CASSMTRGTYNEQFF. The CDR3 bases are TGCGCCAGCAGTATGACTAGGGGTACCTACAATGAGCAGTTCTTC.

The rearrangement links TRBV19 to TRBJ1-1, with a weak D call TRBD1 (5 bases). The CDR3 extends over 16 amino acids. Germline CDR1 LNHDA, CDR2 SQIVND (reference sequence). V was pared by 2 bases and J by 4 bases, with 17 bases between. CDR3 residues: CASSIMADIASTEAFF. The CDR3 region has the DNA TGTGCCAGTAGTATAATGGCGGACATAGCTAGCACTGAAGCTTTCTTT.

This clone appeared a few times. This sequence joins TRBV29-1 and TRBJ1-1, with D tentatively TRBD1 (6 bases). With 6 bases removed from V and 4 bases from J, the gap between germline ends came to 12 bases. CDR1 and CDR2 (germline): SQVTM, ANQGSEA. There are 12 residues in the CDR3. The DNA of the CDR3 is TGCAGCGTCAACCCAGGGGCCACTGAAGCTTTCTTT. Its translation is CSVNPGATEAFF.

The rearrangement uses TRBV7-2 and TRBJ2-5; 7 positions agree with TRBD1. The CDR3 totals 14 residues. CDR1 is SGHTA, CDR2 FQGNSA, per germline. Trimming cost V 8 bases and J 5 bases; bases outside gene matches: 11. The CDR3 sequence: CASGRRGGAETQYF. CDR3 DNA: TGTGCCAGCGGGCGGAGAGGGGGCGCCGAGACCCAGTACTTC.

CDR3 in amino acids: CATERGAQETQYF. Written as DNA, the CDR3 is TGTGCCACTGAGCGGGGGGCACAAGAGACCCAGTACTTC. The J gene is TRBJ2-5, the V gene TRBV7-8; 9 bases align to TRBD2. The CDR3 has 13 residues. CDR1 and CDR2 (germline): SGHVS, FQNEAQ. V was pared by 10 bases and J by 2 bases, with 5 bases of the junction left unmatched.

The chain joins TRBV2 to TRBJ2-2; D remains unclear. Trimming stripped 10 bases from V and 1 base from J, with 4 bases between. Germline lookup yields CDR1 SNHLY and CDR2 FYNNEI. The CDR3 spans 11 residues. The CDR3 here is CATRNTGELFF. The CDR3 coding sequence is TGTGCCACCCGGAACACCGGGGAGCTGTTTTTT.

The J gene is TRBJ1-2, the V gene TRBV28; D is perhaps TRBD1 (5 bases). CDR1 is MDHEN and CDR2 is SYDVKM in the germline V gene. CDR3 length: 13 residues. The V end was cut by 6 bases, the J end by 4 bases, with 12 bases between. CDR3 sequence reads: CASRNRDGYGYTF. DNA for the CDR3: TGTGCCAGCAGGAACCGGGACGGCTATGGCTACACCTTC.

This chain connects TRBV19 to TRBJ1-2, with TRBD1 identical over 8 bases. The germline gives CDR1 LNHDA, CDR2 SQIVND (reference sequence). V gave up 3 bases and J gave up 5 bases; unmatched junction bases: 8. The CDR3 has 15 amino acids. CDR3 in DNA: TGTGCCAGTAGTATGGGGGACAGGAAGATTTATGGCTACACCTTC. This gives the protein CASSMGDRKIYGYTF.

This chain links TRBV7-9 with TRBJ2-1; 7 nucleotides align to TRBD2. The CDR3 consists of 13 residues. J was trimmed by 8 bases and V by 2 bases; bases with no gene match: 3. Germline lookup yields CDR1 SEHNR and CDR2 FQNEAQ (reference sequence). The CDR3 DNA is TGTGCCAGCAGCTTACAGACTAGCCATGAGCAGTTCTTC. Protein sequence: CASSLQTSHEQFF.

The chain has TRBV6-4 and TRBJ1-2, with 7 bases fitting TRBD1. The ends lost 3 bases at V and 4 bases at J; junction bases unmatched: 2. The germline CDR1 and CDR2 sequences are MRHNA and SNTAGT. The CDR3 covers 13 residues. The chain's CDR3 is CASSEGQAYGYTF. CDR3 sequence (DNA): TGTGCCAGCAGTGAAGGACAGGCCTATGGCTACACCTTC.

This clone was counted only a few times. This rearrangement joins TRBV28 to TRBJ1-6; D gene uncertain. Germline V gene lookup returns CDR1 MDHEN and CDR2 SYDVKM. V was trimmed by 7 bases and J by 6 bases, leaving 13 bases between them. The CDR3 has 14 residues. In nucleotides, the CDR3 is TGTGCCAGCACCATTGGACCGGCTAATTCACCCCTCCACTTT. Translating it yields CASTIGPANSPLHF. Based on the CDR3 plus reference TRBV28 and TRBJ1-6, the full variable domain is DVKVTQSSRYLVKRTGEKVFLECVQDMDHENMFWYRQDPGLGLRLIYFSYDVKMKEKGDIPEGYSVSREKKERFSLILESASTNQTSMYLCASTIGPANSPLHFGNGTRLTVT.

About this clone: At one end the junction does not follow the germline gene, possibly because of a read error. The CDR3 protein is CASSTQGPYEQYF. The CDR3 DNA is TGTGCCAGCAGCACACAGGGCCCCTATGAGCAGTACTTC. The chain couples TRBV6-1 to TRBJ2-7, with D possibly being TRBD1 (6 bases). CDR1 and CDR2 from the germline V gene are MNHNS and SASEGT. The CDR3 runs 13 residues.

The rearrangement uses TRBV7-8 and TRBJ2-3; D remains ambiguous. V gave up 5 bases and J gave up 5 bases, with 14 bases separating them. This CDR3 has 14 residues. Per germline, CDR1 SGHVS and CDR2 FQNEAQ. In DNA form, the CDR3 reads TGTGCCAGCAGCAAAGTGGGCCCGGGAGATACGCAGTATTTT. Translation gives CASSKVGPGDTQYF.

This rearrangement joins TRBV7-9 to TRBJ1-3; unclear D gene. In germline, CDR1 is SEHNR, CDR2 FQNEAQ (reference sequence). Trimming took 3 bases from V and 0 from J, leaving 9 bases between them. The CDR3 spans 15 residues. The CDR3 reads CASSFLAPSGNTIYF. The CDR3, as DNA: TGTGCCAGCAGCTTCTTGGCTCCCTCTGGAAACACCATATATTTT. The entire variable domain, with the rest obtained from reference TRBV7-9 and TRBJ1-3, is as follows: DTGVSQNPRHKITKRGQNVTFRCDPISEHNRLYWYRQTLGQGPEFLTYFQNEAQLEKSRLLSDRFSAERPKGSFSTLEIQRTEQGDSAMYLCASSFLAPSGNTIYFGEGSWLTVV.

The chain is built from TRBV20-1 and TRBJ2-5; D gene uncertain. CDR1 DFQATT and CDR2 SNEGSKA come from the germline V gene (reference sequence). The V and J ends lost 5 bases and 5 bases respectively, with 9 bases between them. CDR3 length equals 11 residues. The CDR3 loop is CSAVRSETQYF. In DNA, the CDR3 is TGCAGTGCTGTTCGGTCCGAGACCCAGTACTTC.

In its sample, this clone was seen a few times. This chain connects TRBV7-2 to TRBJ2-4; 7 nucleotides align to TRBD2. CDR1 is SGHTA and CDR2 is FQGNSA in the germline V gene. With V trimmed by 0 bases and J by 10 bases, 6 bases remained unmatched. The CDR3 extends over 14 amino acids. CDR3 coding DNA: TGTGCCAGCAGCTTAGCCCCTAGCGGCCCAATTCAGTACTTC. This gives the protein CASSLAPSGPIQYF.

The CDR3 bases are TGTGCCAGCAGCTACCCTACAGGGGGGAACACTGAAGCTTTCTTT. It specifies CASSYPTGGNTEAFF. This sequence joins TRBV11-1 and TRBJ1-1, with 8 bases lining up with TRBD1. The germline CDR1 and CDR2 sequences are SGHAT and FQDESV (reference sequence). V lost 4 bases and J lost 1; bases outside the gene matches: 5. The CDR3 sequence is 15 residues long.

V is TRBV6-6 and J is TRBJ2-5; 8 bases match TRBD2. Germline V CDR1 and CDR2: MNHNY, SVGAGI (reference sequence). J gave up 6 bases and V 3 bases, and 9 bases lay outside the gene matches. The CDR3 runs 15 residues. CDR3 sequence: CASSYLVAGHQTQYF. The CDR3 DNA sequence: TGTGCCAGCAGTTATTTGGTAGCGGGGCACCAGACCCAGTACTTC.

V usage is TRBV15 and J usage is TRBJ2-1; the D gene is possibly TRBD1 (5 bases). This CDR3 is built from 15 residues. Trimming left V 0 bases short and J 6 bases short, with 12 bases between. Germline CDR1 is LNHNV and CDR2 is YYDKDF (reference sequence). Here the CDR3 reads CATSRDGAVSNEQFF. CDR3 sequence (DNA): TGTGCCACCAGCAGAGATGGGGCAGTCAGCAATGAGCAGTTCTTC.

The chain recombines TRBV13 with TRBJ2-5; 13 bases agree with TRBD2. This CDR3 comprises 15 residues. Unmatched junction bases numbered 4, after V lost 5 bases and J lost 4 bases. Germline values: CDR1 PRHDT, CDR2 FYEKMQ (reference sequence). As DNA, the CDR3 is TGTGCCAGCAGCCAACTAGCGGGGGGGCTAGAGACCCAGTACTTC. Protein sequence: CASSQLAGGLETQYF.

This chain links TRBV28 with TRBJ1-1; TRBD1 is a possible D gene (5 bases). V was shortened by 3 bases and J by 1 base, with 15 bases between the two germline ends. The CDR3 contains 16 residues. Germline V gives CDR1 MDHEN, CDR2 SYDVKM. The CDR3 DNA is TGTGCCAGCAGTTTCTGGGGGAGTAGCTGGAACACTGAAGCTTTCTTT. This gives the protein CASSFWGSSWNTEAFF. Full variable domain (remainder filled in from reference TRBV28 and TRBJ1-1): DVKVTQSSRYLVKRTGEKVFLECVQDMDHENMFWYRQDPGLGLRLIYFSYDVKMKEKGDIPEGYSVSREKKERFSLILESASTNQTSMYLCASSFWGSSWNTEAFFGQGTRLTVV.

This rearrangement joins TRBV19 to TRBJ1-6; 11 nucleotides line up with TRBD1. Germline-derived CDR1 and CDR2 are LNHDA and SQIVND (reference sequence). The junction had 7 bases not matched to a gene; V was cut back by 5 bases and J by 7 bases. The CDR3 runs to 16 residues. CDR3 sequence: CASSGDGTGGNSPLHF. CDR3 coding DNA: TGTGCCAGTAGTGGTGACGGGACAGGGGGAAATTCACCCCTCCACTTT.

The genes are TRBV18 and TRBJ1-2, with a tentative D call TRBD1 (5 bases). Trimming removed 0 bases from V and 4 bases from J, with 9 bases in between. The CDR3 totals 14 residues. CDR1 and CDR2 (germline): KGHSH, LQKENI. CDR3 in DNA: TGTGCCAGCTCACCACCGACAGAGAGCTATGGCTACACCTTC. Its translation is CASSPPTESYGYTF.